A single TCR beta chain is shown here with its context. The antigen is unknown. Sequencing was performed with immunoSEQ multiplex PCR; in TCRdb, only in-frame clones are kept and a portion is missing. The sample comprises roughly 68,000 clones, about 94% of which are singletons, and approximately 2.5% rests with the top ten. This sample is drawn from a study of PD-1 blockade in classical Hodgkin lymphoma. Broader study findings: Relapsed/refractory patients reportedly had lower baseline diversity than newly diagnosed patients.

The CDR3 consists of 15 residues. CDR1 is MDHEN, CDR2 SYDVKM, per germline. V was clipped by 7 bases and J by 0 bases, with 13 bases between them. The sample's time point: newly diagnosed, previously untreated cHL patient sample. The specimen was peripheral blood mononuclear cells (PBMCs). This receptor was taken from a human donor with classical Hodgkin lymphoma. V is TRBV28 and J is TRBJ2-1; D gene uncertain. The CDR3 coding sequence is TGTGCCAGCACTCCGACATTCCGCTCCTACAATGAGCAGTTCTTC. Protein sequence: CASTPTFRSYNEQFF.